The 27 T cell receptor beta chains below all came from one sample that was sequenced in a study of T cell responses to AZD1222 COVID-19 vaccine. This table comes from immunoSEQ multiplex PCR, and its TCRdb copy is limited to in-frame clones, with some not included. The sample holds approximately 140,000 clones, more than 90% seen once. The starting material was peripheral blood, obtained 28 days after the second AZD1222 dose. All receptors come from an adult who received the AZD1222 COVID-19 vaccine.

V gene TRBV6-1 combines with J gene TRBJ2-5, with TRBD1 as a possible D gene (7 bases). CDR1 is MNHNS and CDR2 is SASEGT in the germline V gene. V gave up 2 bases and J gave up 5 bases, with 15 bases separating them. The CDR3 has 15 residues. This chain's CDR3 is CASSERPGGWETQYF. The CDR3 DNA is TGTGCCAGCAGTGAACGGCCAGGGGGGTGGGAGACCCAGTACTTC.

This clone has a handful of counts. The J gene is TRBJ2-5, the V gene TRBV7-2; no reliable D call. CDR3 size: 14 residues. Looked up from germline, CDR1 is SGHTA and CDR2 is FQGNSA. The ends were cut back, 5 bases at V and 4 bases at J, with 14 bases in the middle. The CDR3 region is CASSPLVFGETQYF. In DNA, the CDR3 is TGTGCCAGCAGCCCACTTGTTTTCGGAGAGACCCAGTACTTC.

The J gene is TRBJ1-6, the V gene TRBV30; the D gene is possibly TRBD1 (5 bases). Trimming left V 2 bases short and J 8 bases short, with 13 bases between. This CDR3 has 14 residues. In germline, CDR1 is GTSNPN, CDR2 SVGIG (reference sequence). CDR3 protein: CAWSSDSPYSPLHF. The CDR3 DNA is TGTGCCTGGAGTAGCGACAGCCCCTATTCACCCCTCCACTTT.

This chain connects TRBV5-1 to TRBJ1-2; no clear D. The CDR3 covers 15 residues. Germline assignment: CDR1 SGHRS and CDR2 YFSETQ. Trimming cost V 0 bases and J 0 bases, with 9 bases left between them. CDR3 sequence: CASSLVLGTNYGYTF. Here the CDR3 DNA reads TGCGCCAGCAGCTTGGTCCTCGGCACTAACTATGGCTACACCTTC.

CDR3 nucleotides: TGTGCCAGCAGTTTAACCAGCCACGGGAACACCATATATTTT. Residues: CASSLTSHGNTIYF. The chain recombines TRBV27 with TRBJ1-3; no definite D call. The CDR3 spans 14 residues. CDR1 is MNHEY, CDR2 SMNVEV, per germline (reference sequence). V was shortened by 2 bases and J by 7 bases, with 12 bases between the two germline ends.

The V call is TRBV24-1, the J call TRBJ1-2, with D uncertain. The CDR3 has 14 amino acids. The V end was cut by 4 bases, the J end by 6 bases, with 14 bases between. From germline, CDR1 is KGHDR and CDR2 SFDVKD. The CDR3 spells CATSENWASDGYTF. DNA for the CDR3: TGTGCCACCAGTGAGAATTGGGCGTCGGATGGCTACACCTTC.

The rearrangement uses TRBV27 and TRBJ2-3; D possibly corresponds to TRBD1 (5 bases). Germline V gives CDR1 MNHEY, CDR2 SMNVEV (reference sequence). There are 15 residues in the CDR3. V shed 0 bases and J shed 4 bases, with 11 bases lying between them. The CDR3 region has the DNA TGTGCCAGCAGTTTATCGAAGGCAGGGTCAGATACGCAGTATTTT. It encodes CASSLSKAGSDTQYF.

The genes are TRBV10-3 and TRBJ1-4, with D perhaps TRBD1 (6 bases). CDR1 is ENHRY, CDR2 SYGVKD, per germline. Trimming left V 8 bases short and J 4 bases short, with 14 bases between. CDR3 length: 14 amino acids. The CDR3 nucleotides read TGTGCCATCGGCGGGGGGCTGAGTAATGAAAAACTGTTTTTT. Its translation is CAIGGGLSNEKLFF.

The chain is built from TRBV11-2 and TRBJ1-4; 8 nucleotides line up with TRBD1. V was clipped by 5 bases and J by 4 bases; unmatched bases: 6. Germline lookup yields CDR1 SGHAT and CDR2 FQNNGV. The CDR3 spans 15 residues. The DNA for the CDR3 is TGTGCCAGCAGCGTTGGACAGGGACATAATGAAAAACTGTTTTTT. Protein: CASSVGQGHNEKLFF.

The chain is built from TRBV11-3 and TRBJ2-2, with TRBD1 identical over 7 bases. V lost 2 bases and J lost 1; bases outside the gene matches: 1. Germline V gene sequence: CDR1 SGHNT, CDR2 YENEEA. CDR3 length: 15 residues. In DNA, the CDR3 is TGTGCCAGCAGCTTAACAGGGGTGAACACCGGGGAGCTGTTTTTT. Its protein product is CASSLTGVNTGELFF.

The J gene is TRBJ2-7, the V gene TRBV7-3; D gene ambiguous. The germline gives CDR1 SGHTA, CDR2 FQGTGA. The CDR3 contains 11 residues. V lost 4 bases and J lost 3, with 4 bases in between. The CDR3 loop reads CASSSVYEQYF. In nucleotides, the CDR3 is TGTGCCAGCAGCTCTGTCTACGAGCAGTACTTC. Together with reference TRBV7-3 and TRBJ2-7, the CDR3 gives the full variable domain: GAGVSQTPSNKVTEKGKYVELRCDPISGHTALYWYRQSLGQGPEFLIYFQGTGAADDSGLPNDRFFAVRPEGSVSTLKIQRTERGDSAVYLCASSSVYEQYFGPGTRLTVT.

On this clone itself: The sample carries other DNA sequences with the same CDR3. V usage is TRBV19 and J usage is TRBJ2-7, with TRBD1 matching 7 bases. CDR1 is LNHDA, CDR2 SQIVND, per germline (reference sequence). This CDR3 is 14 amino acids long. Trimming removed 5 bases from V and 1 base from J; junction bases left unmatched: 5. The CDR3 loop is CASSRDSGSYEQYF. CDR3 DNA: TGTGCCAGTAGTCGGGACAGCGGATCCTACGAGCAGTACTTC.

This chain links TRBV5-5 with TRBJ2-5; D perhaps matches TRBD2 (5 bases). Germline values: CDR1 SGHKS, CDR2 YYEKEE (reference sequence). The CDR3 consists of 16 residues. Trimming took 2 bases from V and 1 from J, leaving 15 bases between them. DNA of the CDR3: TGTGCCAGCAGCTTCCTGGTTAGCGTAGCCCAAGAGACCCAGTACTTC. It encodes CASSFLVSVAQETQYF.

This clone was recorded a few times. CDR3 DNA: TGTGCCAGTAGTATTGCTGGGGGCGCCCGTACCTCCTACGAGCAGTACTTC. Amino acids: CASSIAGGARTSYEQYF. The chain uses TRBV19 and TRBJ2-7, with D maybe TRBD1 (6 bases). Germline CDR1 reads LNHDA; CDR2 reads SQIVND (reference sequence). Trimming cost V 3 bases and J 0 bases, with 18 bases left between them. CDR3 size: 17 residues.

The J gene is TRBJ2-7, the V gene TRBV27; 14 bases map to TRBD2. With 3 bases clipped from V and 5 bases from J, the junction kept 6 bases outside the gene matches. Germline-derived CDR1 and CDR2 are MNHEY and SMNVEV (reference sequence). This CDR3 is built from 16 residues. As DNA, the CDR3 is TGTGCCAGCAGTTTGGTACTGGGACTAGCGGGAGACGAGCAGTACTTC. Protein sequence: CASSLVLGLAGDEQYF.

The genes are TRBV7-2 and TRBJ2-7; 7 nucleotides line up with TRBD1. Germline-derived CDR1 and CDR2 are SGHTA and FQGNSA. This CDR3 has 13 residues. Trimming took 5 bases from V and 1 from J; bases not matched to a gene: 2. For the CDR3, the DNA is TGTGCCAGCAGCCGGGACAGTTCCTACGAGCAGTACTTC. It is translated as CASSRDSSYEQYF.

The chain combines TRBV5-1 with TRBJ2-3; D tentatively reads TRBD1 or TRBD2 (5 bases each). The length of the CDR3 is 16 residues. Between the trimmed V and J ends, which lost 1 base and 0 bases, there was a span of 12 bases. Germline CDR1 is SGHRS and CDR2 is YFSETQ. CDR3 sequence: CASSLWQGGSTDTQYF. The CDR3 nucleotides are TGCGCCAGCAGCTTGTGGCAGGGCGGGAGCACAGATACGCAGTATTTT.

For the CDR3, the DNA is TGTGCCAGCAGCCACTGGGACAGGGGGCAAGATACGCAGTATTTT. Protein: CASSHWDRGQDTQYF. The V call is TRBV7-9, the J call TRBJ2-3; 12 nucleotides line up with TRBD1. V was pared by 5 bases and J by 5 bases, with 5 bases of the junction left unmatched. The CDR3 is 15 amino acids. Germline loops: CDR1 SEHNR, CDR2 FQNEAQ (reference sequence).

The V call is TRBV27, the J call TRBJ2-7, with TRBD1 matching over 9 bases. V lost 2 bases and J lost 3; bases outside the gene matches: 5. The CDR3 is 15 residues long. The germline CDR1 and CDR2 sequences are MNHEY and SMNVEV (reference sequence). The CDR3 coding sequence is TGTGCCAGCAGTTTAATCGGGACAGGGCACTACGAGCAGTACTTC. It encodes CASSLIGTGHYEQYF.

This clone has a single count. The chain links TRBV29-1 to TRBJ1-1, with D possibly matching TRBD1 (6 bases). The CDR3 is 17 amino acids. Germline-derived CDR1 and CDR2 are SQVTM and ANQGSEA. V was cut by 7 bases and J by 2 bases, with 26 bases left in between. As DNA, the CDR3 is TGCAGCGCAGTACCCAAACCCCGCAGGGGAAGAAACACTGAAGCTTTCTTT. It codes for CSAVPKPRRGRNTEAFF.

V and J are TRBV6-5 and TRBJ1-1; D gene ambiguous. CDR3 length equals 14 residues. Trimming pared 8 bases from V and 2 bases from J, leaving 15 bases between. Germline V gene data show CDR1 as MNHEY and CDR2 as SVGAGI. CDR3 coding DNA: TGTGCCAGCGTGGGCGCGGTCGTCAACACTGAAGCTTTCTTT. As protein: CASVGAVVNTEAFF.

Only one count was recorded for this clone. V and J are TRBV7-9 and TRBJ2-5; TRBD2 matches at 11 bases. V dropped 2 bases and J dropped 5; count of bases not matched to a gene: 4. The germline V gene encodes CDR1 SEHNR and CDR2 FQNEAQ (reference sequence). CDR3 length: 15 amino acids. The CDR3 sequence is CASSLSGLAGETQYF. The DNA for the CDR3 is TGTGCCAGCAGCTTAAGTGGACTAGCGGGTGAGACCCAGTACTTC.

The chain carries TRBV24-1 and TRBJ1-2, with 10 positions matching TRBD1. CDR1 is KGHDR, CDR2 SFDVKD, per germline. This CDR3 region has 15 residues. With V trimmed by 5 bases and J by 4 bases, 6 bases remained unmatched. CDR3 residues: CATSASGQGTYGYTF. DNA for the CDR3: TGTGCCACCAGTGCCTCGGGACAGGGGACCTATGGCTACACCTTC.

The chain recombines TRBV12-3 or TRBV12-4 with TRBJ2-6; no clear D gene. V was pared by 4 bases and J by 4 bases, with 5 bases between. The CDR3 has 13 amino acids. The CDR3 bases are TGTGCCAGCAGTTCCGGGGGGGCCAACGTCCTGACTTTC. Translation: CASSSGGANVLTF.

J is TRBJ2-7 and V is TRBV5-1, with 11 bases identical to TRBD2. The CDR3 has 15 residues. The V and J ends lost 4 bases and 4 bases, in that order; junction bases with no gene match: 7. Germline-derived CDR1 and CDR2 are SGHRS and YFSETQ. DNA of the CDR3: TGCGCCAGCAGCGTCACTAGCGGGAGTTGGTACGAGCAGTACTTC. As protein: CASSVTSGSWYEQYF. Looking up the rest from reference TRBV5-1 and TRBJ2-7 gives the full variable domain: KAGVTQTPRYLIKTRGQQVTLSCSPISGHRSVSWYQQTPGQGLQFLFEYFSETQRNKGNFPGRFSGRQFSNSRSEMNVSTLELGDSALYLCASSVTSGSWYEQYFGPGTRLTVT.

This chain connects TRBV3-1 (or the pseudogene TRBV3-2) to TRBJ2-5; TRBD2 agrees at 11 bases. Germline-derived CDR1 and CDR2 are LGHDT and YNNKEL (reference sequence). CDR3 length: 14 amino acids. With V trimmed by 1 base and J by 5 bases, 0 bases remained unmatched. CDR3 sequence (DNA): TGTGCCAGCAGCCAAGGGACTAGCGGGGAGACCCAGTACTTC. Its protein is CASSQGTSGETQYF.

The chain uses TRBV4-2 and TRBJ1-6, with D possibly TRBD1 on 5 matching bases. The CDR3 sequence is 15 residues long. The germline CDR1 and CDR2 sequences are LGHNA and YNFKEQ. V lost 4 bases, J lost 7 bases, and 14 bases lay in between. DNA of the CDR3: TGTGCCAGCAGCCTCCTGGGGACTCTGAATTCACCCCTCCACTTT. Translation gives CASSLLGTLNSPLHF.